The T cell receptor (beta chain) under discussion was sequenced for a study of blood T cell repertoires in COVID-19. Assay used: immunoSEQ multiplex PCR; TCRdb lists only in-frame clones, some missing. In the table there are approximately 220,000 clones, around 89% of which are singletons. CDR1 LGHDT and CDR2 YNNKEL come from the germline V gene (reference sequence). Trimming removed 6 bases at V and 0 bases at J, with 9 bases between. The CDR3 is 14 residues long. Sequencing used PBMCs or T cells enriched from blood (not recorded which). The V and J genes are TRBV3-1 (or the pseudogene TRBV3-2) and TRBJ2-1, with a possible D match to TRBD1 (6 bases). This receptor was obtained from a woman between 18 and 29 years old in a cohort exposed to, infected with or recovered from COVID-19 (not recorded which). CDR3: CASSTGPSYNEQFF. The CDR3 region has the DNA TGTGCCAGCAGTACAGGGCCCTCCTACAATGAGCAGTTCTTC.